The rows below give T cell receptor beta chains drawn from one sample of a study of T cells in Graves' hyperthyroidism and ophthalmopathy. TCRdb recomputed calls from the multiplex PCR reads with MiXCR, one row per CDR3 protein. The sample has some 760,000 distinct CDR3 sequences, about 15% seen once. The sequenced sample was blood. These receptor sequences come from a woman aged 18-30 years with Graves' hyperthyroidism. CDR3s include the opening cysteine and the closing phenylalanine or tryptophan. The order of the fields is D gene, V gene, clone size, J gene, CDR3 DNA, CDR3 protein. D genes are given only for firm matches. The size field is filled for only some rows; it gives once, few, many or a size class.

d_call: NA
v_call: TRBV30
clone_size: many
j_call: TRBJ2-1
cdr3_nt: TGTGCCTGGAGTTCGGCGGAGCGGAGCTCCTACAATGAGCAGTTCTTC
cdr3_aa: CAWSSAERSSYNEQFF

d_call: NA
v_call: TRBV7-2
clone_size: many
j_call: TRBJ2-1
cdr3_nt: TGTGCCAGCAGCGCAAGAGTTGGGAATGAGCAGTTCTTC
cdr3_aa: CASSARVGNEQFF

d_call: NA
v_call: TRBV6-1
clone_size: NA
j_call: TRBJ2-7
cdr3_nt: TGTGCCTGTAAACGGGCCACGTCCTCCTACGAGCAGTACTTC
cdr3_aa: CACKRATSSYEQYF

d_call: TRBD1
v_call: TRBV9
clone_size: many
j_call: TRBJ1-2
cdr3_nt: TGTGCCAGCAACTCCGGGACAGGGGTCGACTATGGCTACACCTTC
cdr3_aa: CASNSGTGVDYGYTF

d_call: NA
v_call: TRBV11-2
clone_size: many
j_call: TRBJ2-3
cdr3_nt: TGTGCCAGCAGCTTAGGACTCTTAGCAGATACGCAGTATTTT
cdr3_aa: CASSLGLLADTQYF

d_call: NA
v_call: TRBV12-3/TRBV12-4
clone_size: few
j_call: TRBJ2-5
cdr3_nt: TGTGCCAGCAGTTTACCCGGGGGAGAAGGGACCCAGTACTTC
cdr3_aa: CASSLPGGEGTQYF

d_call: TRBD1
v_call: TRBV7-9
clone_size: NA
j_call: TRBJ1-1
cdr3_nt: TGTGCCAGCAGCTTAGCGGACAGGTTATACACTGAAGCTTTCTTT
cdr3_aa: CASSLADRLYTEAFF

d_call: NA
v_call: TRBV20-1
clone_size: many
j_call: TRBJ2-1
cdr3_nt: TGCAGTGGCGACCTTTCCTACAATGAACAGTTCTTC
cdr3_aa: CSGDLSYNEQFF

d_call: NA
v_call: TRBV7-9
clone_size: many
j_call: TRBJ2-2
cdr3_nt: TGTGCCAGCAGCTTATGGGATCACGGGGAGCTGTTTTTT
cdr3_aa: CASSLWDHGELFF

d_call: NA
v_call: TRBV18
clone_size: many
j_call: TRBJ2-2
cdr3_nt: TGTGCCAGCTCACCTGGTCAGGCCCTCGACACCGGGGAGCTGTTTTTT
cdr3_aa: CASSPGQALDTGELFF

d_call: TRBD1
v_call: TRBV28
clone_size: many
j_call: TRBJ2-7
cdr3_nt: TGTGCCAGCACGGGGACAGGGCGAGCCTACGAGCAGTACTTC
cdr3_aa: CASTGTGRAYEQYF

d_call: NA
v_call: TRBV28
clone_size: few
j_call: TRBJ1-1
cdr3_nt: TGTGCCAGCAGTTTGTCCCGGACAGAATCCCGCGCTGAAGCTTTCTTT
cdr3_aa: CASSLSRTESRAEAFF

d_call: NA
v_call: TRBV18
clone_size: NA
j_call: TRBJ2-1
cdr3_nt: TGTGCCAGCTCACCTAACACGGGCCACTCCTACAATGAGCAGTTCTTC
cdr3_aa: CASSPNTGHSYNEQFF

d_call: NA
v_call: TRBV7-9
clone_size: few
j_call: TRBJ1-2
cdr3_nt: TGTGCCAGCAGCTTAGAATTTTATGGCTACACCTTC
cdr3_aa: CASSLEFYGYTF

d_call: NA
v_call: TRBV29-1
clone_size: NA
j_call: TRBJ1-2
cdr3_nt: TGCAGCGTTGAAGGGGGGGGGCGACGCCCCAACTATGGCTACACCTTC
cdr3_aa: CSVEGGGRRPNYGYTF

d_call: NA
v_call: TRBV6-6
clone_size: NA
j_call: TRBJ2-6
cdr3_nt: TGTGCCAGCAGTTACGTGTACAGACACTCCTCTGGGGCCAACGTCCTGACTTTC
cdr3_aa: CASSYVYRHSSGANVLTF

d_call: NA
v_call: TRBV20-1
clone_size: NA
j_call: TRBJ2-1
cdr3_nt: TGCAGTGCTAGAGATCGGAGCGGCAAAAGCTCCTACAATGAGCAGTTCTTC
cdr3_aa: CSARDRSGKSSYNEQFF

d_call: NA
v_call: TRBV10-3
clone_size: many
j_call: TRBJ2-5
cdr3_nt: TGTGCCACCTCGAGTGGAGAGACCCAGTACTTC
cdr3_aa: CATSSGETQYF

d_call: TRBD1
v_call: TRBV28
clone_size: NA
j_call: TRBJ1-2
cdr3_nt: TGTGCCAGCACCGAATACAGGGGGGACTATGGCTACACCTTC
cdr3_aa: CASTEYRGDYGYTF

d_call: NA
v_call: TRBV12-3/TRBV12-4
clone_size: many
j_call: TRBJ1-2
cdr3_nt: TGTGCCAGCAGTTCCCCGGGGGCAGCTGGAGCGGTATCGGGAGGCTATGGCTACACCTTC
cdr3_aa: CASSSPGAAGAVSGGYGYTF

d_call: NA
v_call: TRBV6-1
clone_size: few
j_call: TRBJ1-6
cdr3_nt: TGTGCCAGCAGTGCCCTTTCTAGCTCCTATAATTCACCCCTCCACTTT
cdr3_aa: CASSALSSSYNSPLHF

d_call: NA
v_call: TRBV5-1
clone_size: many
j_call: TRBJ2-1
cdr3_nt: TGCGCCAGCCGTGCCGACAATGAGCAGTTCTTC
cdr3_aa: CASRADNEQFF

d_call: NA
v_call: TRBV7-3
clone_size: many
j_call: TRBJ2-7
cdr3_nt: TGTGCCAGCAGCTTCGAAAGGAGCTCCGAGCAGTACTTC
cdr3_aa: CASSFERSSEQYF

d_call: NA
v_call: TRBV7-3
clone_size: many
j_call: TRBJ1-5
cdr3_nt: TGTGCCAGCAGACGACGGGCCCGGATCGCCAATCAGCCCCAGCATTTT
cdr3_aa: CASRRRARIANQPQHF

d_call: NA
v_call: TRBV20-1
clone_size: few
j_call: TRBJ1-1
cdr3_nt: TGCAGTGCTAATCCGGGGGCGAACACTGAAGCTTTCTTT
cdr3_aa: CSANPGANTEAFF

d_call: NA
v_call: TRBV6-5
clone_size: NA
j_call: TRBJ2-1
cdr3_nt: TGTGCCAGCAGTTATAACTACTACAATGAGCAGTTCTTC
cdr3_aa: CASSYNYYNEQFF

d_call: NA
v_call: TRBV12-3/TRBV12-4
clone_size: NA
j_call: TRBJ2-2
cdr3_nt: TGTGCCAGCAGTTTACCGGCGGGCCGGGGCACCGGGGAGCTGTTTTTT
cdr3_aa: CASSLPAGRGTGELFF

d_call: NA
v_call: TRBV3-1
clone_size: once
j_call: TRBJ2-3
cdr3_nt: TGTGCCAGCAGCCAAGAAGGCATTGGAGGGAAAGTAAGCACAGATACGCAGTATTTT
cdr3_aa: CASSQEGIGGKVSTDTQYF

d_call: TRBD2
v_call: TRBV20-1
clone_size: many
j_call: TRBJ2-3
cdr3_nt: TGCAGTGCTATAACTGATAGCGGGTCTAGCACAGATACGCAGTATTTT
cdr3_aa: CSAITDSGSSTDTQYF

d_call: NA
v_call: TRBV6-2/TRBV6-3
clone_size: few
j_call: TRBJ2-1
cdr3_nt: TGTGCCAGCACTACCACCGGGGGAGACGGGGAGCAGTTCTTC
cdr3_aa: CASTTTGGDGEQFF

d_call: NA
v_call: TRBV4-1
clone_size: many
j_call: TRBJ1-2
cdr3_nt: TGCGCCAGCAGCCGAGAGGACAGCAACTATGGCTACACCTTC
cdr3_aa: CASSREDSNYGYTF

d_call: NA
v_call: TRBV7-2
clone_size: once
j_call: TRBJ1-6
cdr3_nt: TGCGCCAGCAGCCCCCGAGGGCGGGTTCCAAATCCACCCCTCCACTTT
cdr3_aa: CASSPRGRVPNPPLHF